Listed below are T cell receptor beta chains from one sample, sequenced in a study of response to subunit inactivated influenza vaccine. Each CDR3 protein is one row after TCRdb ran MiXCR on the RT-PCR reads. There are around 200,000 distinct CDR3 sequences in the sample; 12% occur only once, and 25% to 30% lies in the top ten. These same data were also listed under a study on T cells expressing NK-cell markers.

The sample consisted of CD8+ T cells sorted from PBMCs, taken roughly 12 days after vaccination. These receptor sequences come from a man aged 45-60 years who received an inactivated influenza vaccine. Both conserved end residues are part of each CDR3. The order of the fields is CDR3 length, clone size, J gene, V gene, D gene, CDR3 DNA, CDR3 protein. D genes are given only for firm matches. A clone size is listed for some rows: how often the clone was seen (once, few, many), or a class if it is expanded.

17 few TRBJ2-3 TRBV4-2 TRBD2 TGTGCCAGCAGCCAAGCTGGACTAGCGGGGACCACAGATACGCAGTATTTT CASSQAGLAGTTDTQYF
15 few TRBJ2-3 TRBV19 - TGTGCCAGTAGTATAATCGGGACGGTGGCAGATACGCAGTATTTT CASSIIGTVADTQYF
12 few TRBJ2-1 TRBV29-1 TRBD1 TGCAGCGCGGGGACAGACTACAATGAGCAGTTCTTC CSAGTDYNEQFF
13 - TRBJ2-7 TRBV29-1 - TGCAGCGTTGGCCCACAGGACTCCTACGAGCAGTACTTC CSVGPQDSYEQYF
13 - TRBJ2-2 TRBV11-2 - TGTGCCAGCAGCTTACGTGTATCCGGGGAGCTGTTTTTT CASSLRVSGELFF
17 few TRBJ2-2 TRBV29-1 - TGCAGCGTTGAAGGAGAAGGCATATTCGCGAACACCGGGGAGCTGTTTTTT CSVEGEGIFANTGELFF
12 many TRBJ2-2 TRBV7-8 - TGTGCCAGCAGGGGCGGGGCCGGGGAGCTGTTTTTT CASRGGAGELFF
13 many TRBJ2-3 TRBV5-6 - TGTGCCAGCGGAATTCGGGGGATGGATACGCAGTATTTT CASGIRGMDTQYF
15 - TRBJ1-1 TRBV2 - TGTGCCAGCAGTGAGAGGGGAGCCCGGGTCACTGAAGCTTTCTTT CASSERGARVTEAFF
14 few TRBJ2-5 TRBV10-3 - TGTGCCACCATAAGTGGACAGTCCCAAGAGACCCAGTACTTC CATISGQSQETQYF
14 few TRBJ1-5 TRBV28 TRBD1 TGTGCCAGCAGCGACAGGGGGACCAATCAGCCCCAGCATTTT CASSDRGTNQPQHF
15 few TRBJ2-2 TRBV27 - TGTGCCAGCAGTTTGAGGAAGGGAGCCACCGGGGAGCTGTTTTTT CASSLRKGATGELFF
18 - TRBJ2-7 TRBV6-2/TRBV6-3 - TGTGCCAGCAGTTACCCGCGGGGTAGGACCATGATAAACTACGAGCAGTACTTC CASSYPRGRTMINYEQYF